This T cell receptor (beta chain) was identified in a study of spatial heterogeneity in lung cancer. Whole-study context: Those follow-up PBMC samples that were available underwent sequencing, at a median interval of around 26 months following resection. The study consistently detected more beta-chain than alpha-chain sequences. Study-level results: Blood contained ubiquitous expanded tumor TCRs more at resection than at follow-up.

This clonotype has a handful of counts. Its antigen is not known. CDR3 length: 13 amino acids. Trimming removed 8 bases from V and 1 base from J, with 11 bases in between. Germline-derived CDR1 and CDR2 are MNHNY and SVGAGI (reference sequence). TCR cDNA molecules each had a unique molecular identifier. TCRdb fed the 5' RACE reads into MiXCR, producing one record per CDR3 protein. The data show about 120,000 distinct CDR3 sequences, over 9% seen once. Indicated time point: blood at routine non-recurrence follow-up after resection. Without sorting, whole RNA was sequenced from tumor, nontumor lung or frozen PBMC.

This TCR was sampled from a male donor with early-stage non-small cell lung cancer. This chain joins TRBV6-6 and TRBJ1-1, with no clear D. The source material was PBMCs, sampled at follow-up. CDR3 sequence (DNA): TGTGCCAGCGGGATCCGGGAGAACACTGAAGCTTTCTTT. Protein product: CASGIRENTEAFF.